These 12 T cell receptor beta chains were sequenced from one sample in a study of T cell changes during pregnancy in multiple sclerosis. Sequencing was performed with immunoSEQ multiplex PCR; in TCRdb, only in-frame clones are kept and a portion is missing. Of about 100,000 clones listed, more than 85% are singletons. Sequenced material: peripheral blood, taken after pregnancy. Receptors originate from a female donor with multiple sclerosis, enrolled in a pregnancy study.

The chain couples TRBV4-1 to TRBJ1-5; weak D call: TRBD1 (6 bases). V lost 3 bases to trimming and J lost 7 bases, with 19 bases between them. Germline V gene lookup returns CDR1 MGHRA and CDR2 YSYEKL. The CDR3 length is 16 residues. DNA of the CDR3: TGCGCCAGCAGCCAGGAATATACAGGGCTTTGGCAGCCCCAGCATTTT. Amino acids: CASSQEYTGLWQPQHF.

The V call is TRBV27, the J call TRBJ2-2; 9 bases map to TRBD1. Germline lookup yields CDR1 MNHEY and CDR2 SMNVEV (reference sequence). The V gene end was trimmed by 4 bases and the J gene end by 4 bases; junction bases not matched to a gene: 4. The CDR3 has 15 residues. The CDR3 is CASSWRTGATGELFF. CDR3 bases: TGTGCCAGCAGTTGGAGGACAGGGGCCACCGGGGAGCTGTTTTTT.

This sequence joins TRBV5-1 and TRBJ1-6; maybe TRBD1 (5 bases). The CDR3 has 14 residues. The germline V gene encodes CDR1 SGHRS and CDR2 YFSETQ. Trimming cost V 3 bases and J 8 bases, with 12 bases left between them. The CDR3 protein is CASSSREGDSPLHF. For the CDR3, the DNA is TGCGCCAGCAGCTCCAGGGAAGGTGATTCACCCCTCCACTTT.

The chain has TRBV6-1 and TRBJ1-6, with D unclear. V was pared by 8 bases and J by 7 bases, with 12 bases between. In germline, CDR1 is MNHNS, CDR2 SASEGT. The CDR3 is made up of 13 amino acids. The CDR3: CASLVHMNSPLHF. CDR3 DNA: TGTGCCAGCCTGGTACACATGAATTCACCCCTCCACTTT.

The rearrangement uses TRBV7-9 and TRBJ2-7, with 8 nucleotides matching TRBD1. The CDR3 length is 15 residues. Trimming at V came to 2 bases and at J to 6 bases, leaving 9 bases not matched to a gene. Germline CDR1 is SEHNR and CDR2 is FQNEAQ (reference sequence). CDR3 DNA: TGTGCCAGCAGCTTAAGTTCACAGGGGGTGAGCGAGCAGTACTTC. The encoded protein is CASSLSSQGVSEQYF.

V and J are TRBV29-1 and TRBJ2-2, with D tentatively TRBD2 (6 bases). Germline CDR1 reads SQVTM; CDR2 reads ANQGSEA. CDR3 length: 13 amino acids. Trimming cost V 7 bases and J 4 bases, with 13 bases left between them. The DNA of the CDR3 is TGCAGCGGGGGAGGAATTGGCACCGGGGAGCTGTTTTTT. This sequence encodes CSGGGIGTGELFF.

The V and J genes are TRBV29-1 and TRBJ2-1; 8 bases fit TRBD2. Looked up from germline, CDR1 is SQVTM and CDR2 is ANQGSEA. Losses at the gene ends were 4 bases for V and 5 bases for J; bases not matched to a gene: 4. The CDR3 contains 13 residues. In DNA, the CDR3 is TGCAGCGTTGTGACGGGGGGGCACAATGAGCAGTTCTTC. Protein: CSVVTGGHNEQFF.

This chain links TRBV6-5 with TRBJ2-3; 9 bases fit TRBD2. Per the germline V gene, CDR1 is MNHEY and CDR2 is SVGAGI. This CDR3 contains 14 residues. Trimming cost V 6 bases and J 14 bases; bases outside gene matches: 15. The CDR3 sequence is CASSPPDASGDWYF. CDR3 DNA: TGTGCCAGCAGCCCCCCCGATGCTAGCGGGGATTGGTATTTT.

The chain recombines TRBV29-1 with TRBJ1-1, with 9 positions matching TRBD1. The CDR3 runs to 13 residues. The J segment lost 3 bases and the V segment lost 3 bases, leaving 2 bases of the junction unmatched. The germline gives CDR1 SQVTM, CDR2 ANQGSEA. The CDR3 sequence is CSVDGTGHTEAFF. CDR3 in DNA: TGCAGCGTTGATGGGACAGGGCACACTGAAGCTTTCTTT.

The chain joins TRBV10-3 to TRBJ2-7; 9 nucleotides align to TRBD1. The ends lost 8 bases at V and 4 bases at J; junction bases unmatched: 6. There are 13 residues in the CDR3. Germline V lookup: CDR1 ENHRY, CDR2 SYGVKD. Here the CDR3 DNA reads TGTGCCATCGGTGCCGGGACAGGGTACGAGCAGTACTTC. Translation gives CAIGAGTGYEQYF.

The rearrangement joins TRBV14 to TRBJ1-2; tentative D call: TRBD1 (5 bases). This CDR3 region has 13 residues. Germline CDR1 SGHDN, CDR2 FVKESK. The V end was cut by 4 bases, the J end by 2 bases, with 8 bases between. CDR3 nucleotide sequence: TGTGCCAGCAGCCTACAGGTCAACTATGGCTACACCTTC. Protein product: CASSLQVNYGYTF.

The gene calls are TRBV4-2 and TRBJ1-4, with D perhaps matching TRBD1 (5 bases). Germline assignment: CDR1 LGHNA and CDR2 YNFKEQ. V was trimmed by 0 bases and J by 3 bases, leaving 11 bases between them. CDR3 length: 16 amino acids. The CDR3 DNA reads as TGTGCCAGCAGCCAAGATGGGGGGAAGGCTAATGAAAAACTGTTTTTT. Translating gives CASSQDGGKANEKLFF.